Shown below are 18 T cell receptor beta chains from a single sample sequenced in a study of cytomegalovirus exposure and HLA in healthy donors. The PCR contained 60 Vbeta and 13 Jbeta primers. The repertoire was sequenced with immunoSEQ multiplex PCR; TCRdb's copy has only in-frame clones and lacks some. The profile shows 90,000 to 100,000 clones, approximately 70% of them singletons. What was sequenced was PBMCs. Every receptor here comes from a middle-aged man in good health and CMV-seronegative.

V usage is TRBV7-2 and J usage is TRBJ2-7; unclear D gene. The germline V and J ends were trimmed by 5 bases and 2 bases, with 10 bases remaining between them. The CDR3 loop spans 13 amino acids. Germline V lookup: CDR1 SGHTA, CDR2 FQGNSA. In DNA, the CDR3 is TGTGCCAGCAGCACGACTTACGCCTACGAGCAGTACTTC. Its translation is CASSTTYAYEQYF. The whole variable domain, remainder taken from reference TRBV7-2 and TRBJ2-7, is GAGVSQSPSNKVTEKGKDVELRCDPISGHTALYWYRQSLGQGLEFLIYFQGNSAPDKSGLPSDRFSAERTGGSVSTLTIQRTQQEDSAVYLCASSTTYAYEQYFGPGTRLTVT.

V usage is TRBV19 and J usage is TRBJ2-7; TRBD2 agrees at 11 bases. CDR3 length: 17 residues. Germline V CDR1 and CDR2: LNHDA, SQIVND (reference sequence). V lost 5 bases to trimming and J lost 0 bases; unmatched junction nucleotides: 9. The CDR3, as DNA: TGTGCCAGTAGTCCAGCTAGCGGGGGGCTCCACTCCTACGAGCAGTACTTC. Its protein is CASSPASGGLHSYEQYF.

CDR3 nucleotide sequence: TGCGCCAGCAGCTACGGGTCACGTCCCTCGAACACCGGGGAGCTGTTTTTT. Translation gives CASSYGSRPSNTGELFF. The chain combines TRBV5-1 with TRBJ2-2; D gene uncertain. Germline V gene sequence: CDR1 SGHRS, CDR2 YFSETQ. The CDR3 loop spans 17 amino acids. V lost 3 bases and J 0 bases, leaving 15 bases between the germline ends.

Turning to this clone: Relative to the germline gene, one junction end is altered; a read error may explain this. The chain uses TRBV7-9 and TRBJ2-1, with D possibly matching TRBD2 (7 bases). Germline CDR1 is SEHNR and CDR2 is FQNEAQ (reference sequence). The CDR3 consists of 12 residues. The CDR3 sequence: CSSGDNYNEQFF. As DNA, the CDR3 is TGTTCCAGCGGGGACAACTACAATGAGCAGTTCTTC.

The chain combines TRBV5-4 with TRBJ2-2; tentatively, D is TRBD2 (5 bases). Germline CDR1 is SGHNT and CDR2 is YYREEE (reference sequence). Deletions cut 0 bases from V and 5 bases from J, with 5 bases between. The CDR3 sequence is 13 residues long. In DNA, the CDR3 is TGTGCCAGCAGCTTGGAGCGGACCGGGGAGCTGTTTTTT. The encoded protein is CASSLERTGELFF.

The rearrangement links TRBV2 to TRBJ2-5; the match to TRBD2 covers 8 bases. Losses at the gene ends were 5 bases for V and 5 bases for J; bases not matched to a gene: 1. Germline V lookup: CDR1 SNHLY, CDR2 FYNNEI. The CDR3 spans 12 residues. The CDR3 DNA reads TGTGCCAGCAGTCGGGAGGGGGAGACCCAGTACTTC. Translation gives CASSREGETQYF.

The chain couples TRBV11-2 to TRBJ2-2; D remains ambiguous. Germline assignment: CDR1 SGHAT and CDR2 FQNNGV. The CDR3 is 13 residues long. V gave up 2 bases and J gave up 5 bases, with 6 bases separating them. The CDR3 DNA reads as TGTGCCAGCAGCTTATTAGAGACCGGGGAGCTGTTTTTT. Encoded protein: CASSLLETGELFF.

CDR3 DNA sequence: TGTGCCAGCAGTCTCTCGGGGAGCTCCTACGAGCAGTACTTC. Protein sequence: CASSLSGSSYEQYF. The rearrangement joins TRBV27 to TRBJ2-7; D perhaps matches TRBD2 (5 bases). CDR3 length equals 14 residues. V was shortened by 5 bases and J by 0 bases, with 11 bases between the two germline ends. The V gene's germline CDR1 is MNHEY and CDR2 SMNVEV (reference sequence).

This chain links TRBV9 with TRBJ2-1; weak D call: TRBD2 (6 bases). The germline V gene has CDR1 SGDLS and CDR2 YYNGEE. CDR3 length equals 15 residues. The V and J ends lost 0 bases and 10 bases respectively, with 17 bases between them. The chain's CDR3 is CASSVASSGPLEQFF. CDR3 DNA: TGTGCCAGCAGCGTAGCGAGTAGCGGACCCCTCGAGCAGTTCTTC.

The V call is TRBV11-2, the J call TRBJ2-7; 10 nucleotides match TRBD1. J gave up 5 bases and V 0 bases, and 4 bases lay outside the gene matches. Germline CDR1 SGHAT, CDR2 FQNNGV. CDR3 size: 15 residues. In DNA, the CDR3 is TGTGCCAGCAGCTTAGACGGGACAGGGGAAGACGAGCAGTACTTC. Protein product: CASSLDGTGEDEQYF.

This chain uses TRBV7-9 with TRBJ1-6; no clear D gene. Germline CDR1 SEHNR, CDR2 FQNEAQ (reference sequence). The CDR3 runs to 13 residues. V dropped 5 bases and J dropped 10 bases, with 12 bases sitting between them. The CDR3 spells CASSPHGESPLHF. For the CDR3, the DNA is TGTGCCAGCAGCCCTCACGGGGAGTCACCCCTCCACTTT.

This clone was observed a few times. The rearrangement links TRBV25-1 to TRBJ2-3; the match to TRBD1 covers 7 bases. CDR1 is MGHDK, CDR2 SYGVNS, per germline. V lost 4 bases and J lost 6; bases outside the gene matches: 4. CDR3 length: 13 amino acids. CDR3 DNA: TGTGCCAGCAGTGGAGGGGGCGTCGATACGCAGTATTTT. This sequence encodes CASSGGGVDTQYF.

The chain couples TRBV25-1 to TRBJ2-5; D uncertain. TRBJ2-7 matches the DNA end more closely, so the J call is doubtful. The germline gives CDR1 MGHDK, CDR2 SYGVNS. The CDR3 spans 12 residues. CDR3 region: CASSLETYEQYF. CDR3 sequence (DNA): TGTGCCAGCAGTCTTGAAACCTACGAGCAGTACTTC.

The V gene is TRBV7-3, the J gene TRBJ2-3; TRBD2 agrees at 9 bases. This CDR3 spans 15 amino acids. The V gene end was trimmed by 4 bases and the J gene end by 1 base; junction bases not matched to a gene: 3. Germline assignment: CDR1 SGHTA and CDR2 FQGTGA. The CDR3 sequence: CASSSSSGGTDTQYF. CDR3 DNA: TGTGCCAGCAGCTCGTCTAGCGGGGGCACAGATACGCAGTATTTT. The full variable domain, in which reference TRBV7-3 and TRBJ2-3 provide the parts outside the CDR3, is GAGVSQTPSNKVTEKGKYVELRCDPISGHTALYWYRQSLGQGPEFLIYFQGTGAADDSGLPNDRFFAVRPEGSVSTLKIQRTERGDSAVYLCASSSSSGGTDTQYFGPGTRLTVL.

This clone was seen a handful of times. Other DNA sequences from this sample encode an identical CDR3 as well. The V and J genes are TRBV11-3 and TRBJ2-3; D may be TRBD2 (6 bases). The CDR3 sequence is 14 residues long. V was cut by 2 bases and J by 0 bases, with 6 bases left in between. Germline-derived CDR1 and CDR2 are SGHNT and YENEEA. The CDR3 DNA is TGTGCCAGCAGCTTAACTAGCAGCACAGATACGCAGTATTTT. It codes for CASSLTSSTDTQYF.

The chain recombines TRBV7-3 with TRBJ2-2, with 9 bases matching TRBD1. Looked up from germline, CDR1 is SGHTA and CDR2 is FQGTGA. The length of the CDR3 is 16 residues. V was clipped by 5 bases and J by 4 bases; unmatched bases: 8. The CDR3 DNA reads as TGTGCCAGCAGCCCCCGCGGGACAGGGAGCACCGGGGAGCTGTTTTTT. Protein product: CASSPRGTGSTGELFF.

In regard to this clone: One end of the junction is discordant with germline, which a read error may explain. V usage is TRBV11-2 and J usage is TRBJ2-1; TRBD1 aligns across 12 bases. Germline loops: CDR1 SGHAT, CDR2 FQNNGV. The CDR3 has 13 amino acids. CDR3 in amino acids: CASSLGSGTGGLF. The CDR3 DNA reads TGTGCCAGCAGCTTAGGGTCCGGGACAGGGGGCCTCTTC.

This clone was seen more than once but under ten times. This chain connects TRBV7-2 to TRBJ1-5; D gene ambiguous. The CDR3 spans 12 residues. Germline lookup yields CDR1 SGHTA and CDR2 FQGNSA. V lost 0 bases and J 6 bases, leaving 3 bases between the germline ends. CDR3 bases: TGTGCCAGCAGCTTAGCGGCTCAGCCCCAGCATTTT. Translating gives CASSLAAQPQHF.